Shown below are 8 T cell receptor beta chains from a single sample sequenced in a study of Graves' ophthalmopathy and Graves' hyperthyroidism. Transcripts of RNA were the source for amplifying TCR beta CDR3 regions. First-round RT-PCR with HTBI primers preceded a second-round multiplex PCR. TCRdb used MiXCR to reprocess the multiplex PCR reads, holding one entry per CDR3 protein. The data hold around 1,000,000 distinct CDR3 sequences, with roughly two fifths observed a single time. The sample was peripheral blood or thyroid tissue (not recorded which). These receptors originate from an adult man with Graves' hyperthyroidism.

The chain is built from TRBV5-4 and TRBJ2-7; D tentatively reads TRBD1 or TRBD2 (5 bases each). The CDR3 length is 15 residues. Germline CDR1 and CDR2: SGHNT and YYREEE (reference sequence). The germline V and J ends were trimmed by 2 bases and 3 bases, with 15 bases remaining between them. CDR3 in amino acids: CASSLADETDYEQYF. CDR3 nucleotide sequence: TGTGCCAGCAGCTTAGCGGACGAGACAGACTACGAGCAGTACTTC.

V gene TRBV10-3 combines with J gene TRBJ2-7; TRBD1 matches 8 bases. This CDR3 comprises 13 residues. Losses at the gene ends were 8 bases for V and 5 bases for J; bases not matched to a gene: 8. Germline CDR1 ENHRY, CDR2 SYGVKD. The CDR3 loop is CAISDRVMNEQYF. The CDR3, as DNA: TGTGCCATCTCGGACAGGGTGATGAACGAGCAGTACTTC.

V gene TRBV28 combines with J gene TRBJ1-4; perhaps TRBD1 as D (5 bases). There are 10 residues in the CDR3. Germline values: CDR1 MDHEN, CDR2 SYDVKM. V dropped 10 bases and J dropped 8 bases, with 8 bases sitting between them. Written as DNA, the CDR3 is TGTGCCACCCGGGGGGAAAAACTGTTTTTT. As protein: CATRGEKLFF.

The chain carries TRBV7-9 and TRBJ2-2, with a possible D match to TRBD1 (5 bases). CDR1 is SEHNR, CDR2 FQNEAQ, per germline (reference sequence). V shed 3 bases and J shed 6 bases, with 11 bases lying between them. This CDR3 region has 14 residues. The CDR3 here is CASSFDSGPGELFF. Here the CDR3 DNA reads TGTGCCAGCAGCTTTGACAGTGGGCCCGGGGAGCTGTTTTTT. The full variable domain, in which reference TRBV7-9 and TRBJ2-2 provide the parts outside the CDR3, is DTGVSQNPRHKITKRGQNVTFRCDPISEHNRLYWYRQTLGQGPEFLTYFQNEAQLEKSRLLSDRFSAERPKGSFSTLEIQRTEQGDSAMYLCASSFDSGPGELFFGEGSRLTVL.

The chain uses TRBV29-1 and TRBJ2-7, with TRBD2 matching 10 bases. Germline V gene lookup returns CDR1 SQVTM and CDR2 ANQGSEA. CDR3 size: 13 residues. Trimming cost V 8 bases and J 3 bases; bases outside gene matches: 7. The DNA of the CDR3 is TGCAGCTGCGTGGCTAGCGGGAGCTACGAGCAGTACTTC. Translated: CSCVASGSYEQYF.

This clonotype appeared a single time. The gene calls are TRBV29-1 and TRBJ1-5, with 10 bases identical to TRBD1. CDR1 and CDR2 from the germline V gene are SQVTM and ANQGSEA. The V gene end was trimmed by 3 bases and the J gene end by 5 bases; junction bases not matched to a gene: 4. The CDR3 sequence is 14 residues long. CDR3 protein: CSVEAGQGHQPQHF. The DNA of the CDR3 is TGCAGCGTTGAGGCGGGACAGGGGCATCAGCCCCAGCATTTT. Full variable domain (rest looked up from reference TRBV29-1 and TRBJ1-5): SAVISQKPSRDICQRGTSLTIQCQVDSQVTMMFWYRQQPGQSLTLIATANQGSEATYESGFVIDKFPISRPNLTFSTLTVSNMSPEDSSIYLCSVEAGQGHQPQHFGDGTRLSIL.

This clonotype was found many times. The CDR3 DNA is TGTGCCAGCAGAAAGCCGGGAGTGGTCTATGGCTACACCTTC. Its translation: CASRKPGVVYGYTF. The J gene is TRBJ1-2, the V gene TRBV25-1; no clear D gene. Germline CDR1 is MGHDK and CDR2 is SYGVNS. V gave up 6 bases and J gave up 4 bases, with 15 bases separating them. The CDR3 covers 14 residues.

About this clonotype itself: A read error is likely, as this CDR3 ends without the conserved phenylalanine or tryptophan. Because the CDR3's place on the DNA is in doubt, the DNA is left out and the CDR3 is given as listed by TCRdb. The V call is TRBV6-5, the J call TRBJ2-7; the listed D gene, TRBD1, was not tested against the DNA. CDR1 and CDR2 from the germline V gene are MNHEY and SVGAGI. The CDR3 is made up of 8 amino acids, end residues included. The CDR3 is CASSPLKT.